Shown below are 9 T cell receptor beta chains from a single sample sequenced in a study of cytomegalovirus exposure and HLA in healthy donors. In the PCR, 60 Vbeta and 13 Jbeta primers were used. Using immunoSEQ multiplex PCR, the repertoire was profiled, and TCRdb retains in-frame clones only, with some absent. The sample gives 100,000 to 150,000 clones, 75% to 90% of which show up once; roughly 2.5% is in the top ten. Material: PBMCs. The receptors derive from a man aged 25 to 45 in good health and CMV-seronegative.

The rearrangement joins TRBV29-1 to TRBJ2-7; 9 nucleotides line up with TRBD2. This CDR3 contains 15 residues. After removal of 3 bases from V and 0 bases from J, the junction contained 6 bases not matched to a gene. Germline CDR1 SQVTM, CDR2 ANQGSEA. CDR3 nucleotide sequence: TGCAGCGTTGAGCCCAGCGGGGGGAGCTCCTACGAGCAGTACTTC. Amino acids: CSVEPSGGSSYEQYF.

This chain uses TRBV5-1 with TRBJ1-4; 7 bases fit TRBD1. Looked up from germline, CDR1 is SGHRS and CDR2 is YFSETQ. J gave up 2 bases and V 4 bases, and 5 bases lay outside the gene matches. This CDR3 contains 15 residues. The CDR3 nucleotides are TGCGCCAGCAGCAACAGGGGTGGGACTAATGAAAAACTGTTTTTT. This sequence encodes CASSNRGGTNEKLFF.

The CDR3 DNA sequence: TGTGCCAGCAGCTTAGCGGGGACTAGCGGGAGATACGAGCAGTACTTC. This codes for CASSLAGTSGRYEQYF. The V call is TRBV7-8, the J call TRBJ2-7, with 14 nucleotides matching TRBD2. The germline CDR1 and CDR2 sequences are SGHVS and FQNEAQ. This CDR3 is 16 amino acids long. Germline trimming cut 0 bases from V and 4 bases from J; bases unmatched to any gene: 2.

A word on this clone: The same CDR3 can be traced to other DNA sequences in this sample. The chain is built from TRBV4-3 and TRBJ2-7; 8 bases match TRBD1. The V segment lost 0 bases and the J segment 3 bases; nucleotides outside the gene matches: 4. Looked up from germline, CDR1 is LGHNA and CDR2 is YSLEER. The CDR3 contains 15 residues. CDR3 in DNA: TGCGCCAGCAGCCAAGATCTCGGACAGGGCTACGAGCAGTACTTC. This translates into CASSQDLGQGYEQYF.

This clone was observed a single time. The CDR3 nucleotides are TGTGCCAGCAGCTTAGGCTCGGGCGAGCAGTACTTC. This translates into CASSLGSGEQYF. The V gene is TRBV7-9, the J gene TRBJ2-7, with D unresolved. CDR3 length: 12 residues. V lost 1 base and J 6 bases, leaving 7 bases between the germline ends. Germline CDR1 is SEHNR and CDR2 is FQNEAQ (reference sequence).

V usage is TRBV7-2 and J usage is TRBJ1-1; D might be TRBD1 (6 bases). CDR3 size: 17 residues. Per the germline V gene, CDR1 is SGHTA and CDR2 is FQGNSA. The ends were cut back, 5 bases at V and 1 base at J, with 20 bases in the middle. CDR3 amino acids: CASSQYWTDPKNTEAFF. The CDR3 coding sequence is TGTGCCAGCAGCCAATATTGGACAGACCCCAAGAACACTGAAGCTTTCTTT.

The genes are TRBV21-1 and TRBJ1-2; TRBD1 was called by the table and not checked on the DNA. TRBV21-1 is termed a pseudogene. The CDR3 is 16 residues long. CDR3 protein: CASSRVPDRELYGYTF. The CDR3 DNA sequence: TGTGCCAGCAGCAGAGTCCCGGACAGGGAACTCTATGGCTACACCTTC.

This chain connects TRBV13 to TRBJ2-1; D unresolved. Germline CDR1 PRHDT, CDR2 FYEKMQ (reference sequence). V was cut by 4 bases and J by 4 bases, with 11 bases left in between. This CDR3 has 14 residues. This chain's CDR3 is CASSSLLAYNEQFF. The CDR3 nucleotides are TGTGCCAGCAGCTCTCTCCTCGCGTACAATGAGCAGTTCTTC.

CDR3 nucleotides: TGTGCCAGCAGCTTACTAGCGGATTACGAGCAGTACTTC. Translated: CASSLLADYEQYF. The chain uses TRBV11-3 and TRBJ2-7; 7 nucleotides line up with TRBD2. The CDR3 totals 13 residues. With V trimmed by 2 bases and J by 4 bases, 2 bases remained unmatched. The V gene's germline CDR1 is SGHNT and CDR2 YENEEA.